This T cell receptor beta chain is from a study of a mutant IDH1 vaccine in newly diagnosed glioma. Whole-study context: Before enrollment, patients got radiotherapy alone, temozolomide alone, or mostly the combination.

In regard to this clone: Its antigen is as yet unknown.

Profiled with immunoSEQ multiplex PCR; TCRdb holds only in-frame clones, not every one. The sample consists of roughly 32,000 clones, about four fifths of them appearing once. Time point noted: baseline, week 1 (first vaccination visit). Treatment reported: pre-vaccination baseline after standard-of-care therapy. Points from the study as a whole: Vaccination elicited immune responses in 93.3% of patients.

The source is a man aged 50 to 60 with glioma. Some clones in this sample may be carry-over from other donors' samples. The material was peripheral blood mononuclear cells (PBMCs), obtained from a glioma patient treated with radiotherapy, temozolomide or both.

The CDR3 bases are TGTGCCAGCAGTGTTGAGGAGTACGAGCAGTACTTC. It encodes CASSVEEYEQYF. This chain joins TRBV6-1 and TRBJ2-7; D not certain. Germline assignment: CDR1 MNHNS and CDR2 SASEGT. V was clipped by 4 bases and J by 4 bases, with 8 bases between them. The CDR3 is made up of 12 amino acids.